Shown below are 20 T cell receptor beta chains from a single sample sequenced in a study of OX40 agonist ivuxolimab in advanced cancers. Produced via immunoSEQ multiplex PCR; TCRdb's table is partial and in-frame only. The data show tens of thousands of clones, 94% seen once. Sequences were derived from CD4+ or CD8+ T cells sorted from blood, sampled in a trial of the OX40 agonist ivuxolimab. The receptors were sampled from an adult with an advanced solid tumor such as melanoma, head and neck, liver or kidney cancer.

The chain recombines TRBV28 with TRBJ2-1, with D unresolved. In germline, CDR1 is MDHEN, CDR2 SYDVKM. The germline V and J ends were trimmed by 8 bases and 0 bases, with 11 bases remaining between them. The CDR3 loop spans 14 amino acids. The CDR3 coding sequence is TGTGCCAGCCTAGGGATAAGCTCCTACAATGAGCAGTTCTTC. Protein: CASLGISSYNEQFF.

V gene TRBV28 combines with J gene TRBJ2-7; TRBD1 matches at 7 bases. Trimming at V came to 6 bases and at J to 4 bases, leaving 21 bases not matched to a gene. CDR1 is MDHEN, CDR2 SYDVKM, per germline. The CDR3 contains 18 residues. The CDR3 protein is CASSWPRTGTGPRYEQYF. As DNA, the CDR3 is TGTGCCAGCAGCTGGCCACGGACAGGCACGGGACCAAGATACGAGCAGTACTTC.

This clone has only one observation. The rearrangement uses TRBV11-2 and TRBJ2-7; D ambiguous. The CDR3 totals 14 residues. The germline CDR1 and CDR2 sequences are SGHAT and FQNNGV. The ends were cut back, 1 base at V and 1 base at J, with 8 bases in the middle. DNA for the CDR3: TGTGCCAGCAGCTTAGTAGGGATATCCTACGAGCAGTACTTC. Translating gives CASSLVGISYEQYF.

The chain uses TRBV4-1 and TRBJ2-5; 15 nucleotides align to TRBD2. Germline V CDR1 and CDR2: MGHRA, YSYEKL. The CDR3 extends over 16 amino acids. Trimming at V came to 0 bases and at J to 5 bases, leaving 1 base not matched to a gene. CDR3 DNA: TGCGCCAGCAGCCAAGAGGGACTAGCGGGAGGCGAGACCCAGTACTTC. This sequence encodes CASSQEGLAGGETQYF.

The table lists this clone with a count of one. The rearrangement joins TRBV9 to TRBJ2-1; possible D gene TRBD1, 5 bases. This CDR3 has 16 residues. Germline V lookup: CDR1 SGDLS, CDR2 YYNGEE. Deletions cut 4 bases from V and 8 bases from J, with 22 bases between. The DNA of the CDR3 is TGTGCCAGCAGCCCAGGAAGGGGCCGTCAAGTGGATGAGCAGTTCTTC. Encoded protein: CASSPGRGRQVDEQFF.

The gene calls are TRBV27 and TRBJ2-3; weak D call: TRBD2 (5 bases). The V gene lost 1 base and the J gene lost 2 bases, with 13 bases spanning the gap. CDR3 length: 16 residues. The germline gives CDR1 MNHEY, CDR2 SMNVEV (reference sequence). For the CDR3, the DNA is TGTGCCAGCAGTTTATTATGGACTGGCGACACAGATACGCAGTATTTT. This sequence encodes CASSLLWTGDTDTQYF.

The rearrangement links TRBV6-1 to TRBJ1-2; the D gene is possibly TRBD1 (6 bases). Trimming left V 6 bases short and J 8 bases short, with 13 bases between. Germline loops: CDR1 MNHNS, CDR2 SASEGT. The CDR3 covers 12 residues. The CDR3 spells CASRQGNGGYTF. In DNA, the CDR3 is TGTGCCAGCAGACAGGGAAATGGAGGCTACACCTTC.

This clone was counted between two and nine times. The V and J genes are TRBV5-1 and TRBJ2-7, with 10 nucleotides matching TRBD1. CDR1 and CDR2 from the germline V gene are SGHRS and YFSETQ. The J segment lost 3 bases and the V segment lost 3 bases, leaving 3 bases of the junction unmatched. The CDR3 is 14 amino acids. CDR3 nucleotides: TGCGCCAGCAGCTCGGGACAGGGGCTCTACGAGCAGTACTTC. It specifies CASSSGQGLYEQYF. The entire variable domain, with the rest obtained from reference TRBV5-1 and TRBJ2-7, is as follows: KAGVTQTPRYLIKTRGQQVTLSCSPISGHRSVSWYQQTPGQGLQFLFEYFSETQRNKGNFPGRFSGRQFSNSRSEMNVSTLELGDSALYLCASSSGQGLYEQYFGPGTRLTVT.

In this sample, this clone turned up a few times. V usage is TRBV11-1 and J usage is TRBJ2-2; 9 positions agree with TRBD2. The germline CDR1 and CDR2 sequences are SGHAT and FQDESV (reference sequence). The CDR3 runs 17 residues. The trim removed 1 base at V and 7 bases at J, leaving 10 bases unmatched. CDR3 in DNA: TGTGCCAGCAGCTTAGTAAAGGGACTAGCAGTTTACGGGGAGCTGTTTTTT. This gives the protein CASSLVKGLAVYGELFF.

The J gene is TRBJ2-1, the V gene TRBV30, with 10 bases that match TRBD1. The germline V gene encodes CDR1 GTSNPN and CDR2 SVGIG (reference sequence). The CDR3 extends over 13 amino acids. Trimming took 3 bases from V and 10 from J; bases not matched to a gene: 6. This CDR3 is CAWRGQGPGEQFF. Here the CDR3 DNA reads TGTGCCTGGAGGGGACAGGGGCCGGGGGAGCAGTTCTTC.

This chain joins TRBV6-1 and TRBJ2-5; TRBD2 matches at 9 bases. Germline assignment: CDR1 MNHNS and CDR2 SASEGT. The trim removed 2 bases at V and 5 bases at J, leaving 9 bases unmatched. This CDR3 is 16 amino acids long. The CDR3 DNA follows: TGTGCCAGCAGTGAAATACCGGGACTAGCTTCGGAGACCCAGTACTTC. Translated, it gives CASSEIPGLASETQYF.

This chain uses TRBV5-5 with TRBJ1-2; 7 bases agree with TRBD1. There are 17 residues in the CDR3. CDR1 and CDR2 (germline): SGHKS, YYEKEE (reference sequence). The trim removed 0 bases at V and 4 bases at J, leaving 12 bases unmatched. CDR3 sequence reads: CASSLEGDSPWIYGYTF. The DNA of the CDR3 is TGTGCCAGCAGCTTGGAGGGGGACAGCCCCTGGATCTATGGCTACACCTTC.

The chain has TRBV29-1 and TRBJ2-1; possible D gene TRBD1, 5 bases. CDR3 length equals 15 residues. Per germline, CDR1 SQVTM and CDR2 ANQGSEA. The V and J ends lost 0 bases and 1 base respectively, with 10 bases between them. For the CDR3, the DNA is TGCAGCGTTGAAGACCCCCAGGGTTCCTACAATGAGCAGTTCTTC. Translating it yields CSVEDPQGSYNEQFF.

The V and J genes are TRBV29-1 and TRBJ2-3; D ambiguous. Per germline, CDR1 SQVTM and CDR2 ANQGSEA. Between the trimmed V and J ends, which lost 4 bases and 6 bases, there was a span of 14 bases. This CDR3 has 13 residues. Here the CDR3 reads CSVVAHKADTQYF. CDR3 bases: TGCAGCGTTGTGGCCCATAAAGCGGATACGCAGTATTTT.

CDR3 bases: TGCGCCAGCAGCCAAGATAGGCGGGGGCTGGAACTGTTTTTT. This sequence encodes CASSQDRRGLELFF. The rearrangement links TRBV4-3 to TRBJ1-4, with a weak D call TRBD1 (6 bases). With 0 bases removed from V and 12 bases from J, the gap between germline ends came to 14 bases. Germline loops: CDR1 LGHNA, CDR2 YSLEER. The CDR3 runs 14 residues.

The gene calls are TRBV2 and TRBJ2-7; TRBD2 agrees at 7 bases. The V and J ends lost 0 bases and 5 bases, in that order; junction bases with no gene match: 7. Germline V gene data show CDR1 as SNHLY and CDR2 as FYNNEI. The length of the CDR3 is 15 residues. Here the CDR3 DNA reads TGTGCCAGCAGTGAAGCGGCGGGAGCTCGCGACGAGCAGTACTTC. Amino acid sequence: CASSEAAGARDEQYF.

The J gene is TRBJ2-7, the V gene TRBV7-2, with 12 positions matching TRBD2. Germline V CDR1 and CDR2: SGHTA, FQGNSA. The CDR3 runs to 14 residues. Trimming removed 5 bases from V and 4 bases from J; junction bases left unmatched: 3. CDR3 nucleotides: TGTGCCAGCAGCCCGACTAGCGGGGGTTACGAGCAGTACTTC. This translates into CASSPTSGGYEQYF.

This clone was counted ten times or more. The rearrangement uses TRBV7-9 and TRBJ1-2; TRBD1 aligns across 9 bases. The V and J ends lost 5 bases and 5 bases, in that order; junction bases with no gene match: 6. This CDR3 is built from 14 residues. Germline V CDR1 and CDR2: SEHNR, FQNEAQ (reference sequence). The CDR3 DNA is TGTGCCAGCAGCCAGGGGACAGGGAGGTATGGCTACACCTTC. As protein: CASSQGTGRYGYTF. Filled out from reference TRBV7-9 and TRBJ1-2, the complete variable domain reads DTGVSQNPRHKITKRGQNVTFRCDPISEHNRLYWYRQTLGQGPEFLTYFQNEAQLEKSRLLSDRFSAERPKGSFSTLEIQRTEQGDSAMYLCASSQGTGRYGYTFGSGTRLTVV.

The chain is built from TRBV19 and TRBJ1-2; 9 nucleotides align to TRBD1. The CDR3 is 14 amino acids. V trimming: 4 bases; J trimming: 6 bases; junction bases outside the gene matches: 6. The germline V gene has CDR1 LNHDA and CDR2 SQIVND (reference sequence). Here the CDR3 DNA reads TGTGCCAGTAGTACCCGGGACAGGGCGGATGGCTACACCTTC. It specifies CASSTRDRADGYTF. The entire variable domain, with the rest obtained from reference TRBV19 and TRBJ1-2, is as follows: DGGITQSPKYLFRKEGQNVTLSCEQNLNHDAMYWYRQDPGQGLRLIYYSQIVNDFQKGDIAEGYSVSREKKESFPLTVTSAQKNPTAFYLCASSTRDRADGYTFGSGTRLTVV.

The chain links TRBV15 to TRBJ1-2, with 7 bases identical to TRBD1. Germline assignment: CDR1 LNHNV and CDR2 YYDKDF (reference sequence). This CDR3 comprises 15 residues. V lost 0 bases and J lost 4; bases outside the gene matches: 5. Here the CDR3 reads CATSRDLDRTYGYTF. The CDR3 nucleotides read TGTGCCACCAGCAGAGATCTGGACAGGACCTATGGCTACACCTTC.